These 12 T cell receptor beta chains originate from one sample sequenced in a study of blood T cells in healthy people across ages. Through a sample-barcoded 5' primer and a J-beta primer mix, a second PCR was run for roughly 7 to 11 cycles. One entry per CDR3 protein results from TCRdb running MiXCR on the 5' RACE reads. Of 1,100,000 or so distinct CDR3 sequences listed, over 35% are singletons. The sequenced material came from blood. Receptors originate from a woman in her sixties in good health.

The J gene is TRBJ1-5, the V gene TRBV12-3 or TRBV12-4, with TRBD1 matching over 8 bases. Losses at the gene ends were 6 bases for V and 4 bases for J; bases not matched to a gene: 11. The CDR3 spans 16 residues. CDR3 residues: CASSLRQGLGNQPQHF. The CDR3 nucleotides are TGTGCCAGCAGCCTACGACAGGGGTTGGGAAATCAGCCCCAGCATTTT.

The chain employs TRBV5-1 and TRBJ2-7; D uncertain. The CDR3 sequence is 15 residues long. Looked up from germline, CDR1 is SGHRS and CDR2 is YFSETQ. The V end lost 0 bases, the J end lost 0 bases, and 10 bases lay between the germline ends. The CDR3 DNA follows: TGCGCCAGCAGCTTGGATGGTGTGAACTCCTACGAGCAGTACTTC. This sequence encodes CASSLDGVNSYEQYF.

This clonotype was counted ten times or more. This chain joins TRBV7-9 and TRBJ2-5; D not certain. Per germline, CDR1 SEHNR and CDR2 FQNEAQ (reference sequence). This CDR3 comprises 12 residues. The V gene lost 3 bases and the J gene lost 5 bases, with 7 bases spanning the gap. CDR3 loop: CASSLSLETQYF. Written as DNA, the CDR3 is TGTGCCAGCAGCTTGAGTCTGGAGACCCAGTACTTC.

This clonotype was seen only a few times. The genes are TRBV2 and TRBJ2-7; the D is unclear. Germline V lookup: CDR1 SNHLY, CDR2 FYNNEI. V lost 5 bases and J lost 0, with 8 bases in between. This CDR3 comprises 13 residues. The CDR3 is CASSPQNSYEQYF. The CDR3 DNA reads as TGTGCCAGCAGTCCGCAGAACTCCTACGAGCAGTACTTC.

The chain joins TRBV5-6 to TRBJ2-5; tentatively, D is TRBD1 or TRBD2 (5 bases each). The germline CDR1 and CDR2 sequences are SGHDT and YYEEEE. The V and J ends lost 6 bases and 0 bases respectively, with 12 bases between them. The CDR3 is 14 residues long. The CDR3 coding sequence is TGTGCCAGCACTCAAGGGACGTACCAAGAGACCCAGTACTTC. Translating gives CASTQGTYQETQYF.

This clonotype was counted between two and nine times. This rearrangement joins TRBV6-1 to TRBJ2-1, with 9 bases that match TRBD2. Germline-derived CDR1 and CDR2 are MNHNS and SASEGT. Trimming took 0 bases from V and 1 from J; bases not matched to a gene: 4. The CDR3 is 17 residues long. CDR3 amino acids: CASSEASREGSYNEQFF. DNA of the CDR3: TGTGCCAGCAGTGAAGCTTCGCGGGAGGGATCCTACAATGAGCAGTTCTTC.

This chain connects TRBV5-6 to TRBJ2-1; 7 positions agree with TRBD2. The J call may be wrong; the DNA end is better matched by TRBJ2-7. Germline assignment: CDR1 SGHDT and CDR2 YYEEEE. This CDR3 has 17 amino acids. In nucleotides, the CDR3 is TGTGCCAGCAGCCCCTCTCAACAGACTAGCTCCTACAATGAGCAGTACTTC. Translated, it gives CASSPSQQTSSYNEQYF.

V and J are TRBV5-5 and TRBJ1-5, with 7 bases matching TRBD1. The CDR3 runs 17 residues. Trimming at V came to 1 base and at J to 5 bases, leaving 12 bases not matched to a gene. In germline, CDR1 is SGHKS, CDR2 YYEKEE (reference sequence). CDR3 sequence reads: CASSLLVRDSQDQPQHF. The CDR3 DNA reads as TGTGCCAGCAGCTTGCTGGTCAGGGACAGCCAAGATCAGCCCCAGCATTTT.

This clonotype was seen a few times. The chain has TRBV18 and TRBJ2-5, with a weak D call TRBD2 (6 bases). Germline CDR1 KGHSH, CDR2 LQKENI. V lost 3 bases, J lost 4 bases, and 18 bases lay in between. The CDR3 is 16 residues long. The CDR3 nucleotides are TGTGCCAGCTCACCCGCCGCGAAGGTGGGAGGAGAGACCCAGTACTTC. Its translation is CASSPAAKVGGETQYF.

The chain uses TRBV6-5 and TRBJ2-7; D unclear. This CDR3 contains 12 residues. V lost 7 bases and J lost 8, with 15 bases in between. Germline V gene sequence: CDR1 MNHEY, CDR2 SVGAGI. The DNA of the CDR3 is TGTGCCAGCAACACCCCCGGCCTCCAGCAGTACTTC. Translation gives CASNTPGLQQYF.

The CDR3 nucleotides are TGTGCCACCAGGATCCGGGACATGCTGTCCTACGAGCAGTACTTC. It translates to CATRIRDMLSYEQYF. This chain connects TRBV24-1 to TRBJ2-7; D possibly corresponds to TRBD1 (6 bases). In germline, CDR1 is KGHDR, CDR2 SFDVKD. V lost 7 bases, J lost 1 base, and 16 bases lay in between. The CDR3 spans 15 residues.

Comments on this clonotype: At one of its ends the junction is not consistent with the germline gene, which may arise from a read error. V usage is TRBV6-1 and J usage is TRBJ1-5; D is uncertain. Germline values: CDR1 MNHNS, CDR2 SASEGT. The CDR3 contains 16 residues. The chain's CDR3 is CASSEMGGYGNQPQHF. The CDR3 coding sequence is TGTGCCAGCAGTGAAATGGGAGGTTATGGCAACCAGCCCCAGCATTTT.